Shown below are 16 T cell receptor beta chains from a single sample sequenced in a study of blood T cell repertoires in COVID-19. Sequencing was performed with immunoSEQ multiplex PCR; in TCRdb, only in-frame clones are kept and a portion is missing. The repertoire has 300,000 to 350,000 clones, about 90% of them found once; the top ten carry roughly 1%. The sample taken for sequencing was peripheral blood. The receptors here all came from a woman aged 40 to 49 with COVID-19, enrolled during active disease.

The rearrangement joins TRBV5-4 to TRBJ2-1; 12 nucleotides match TRBD2. This CDR3 has 19 residues. Per the germline V gene, CDR1 is SGHNT and CDR2 is YYREEE (reference sequence). The ends lost 7 bases at V and 0 bases at J; junction bases unmatched: 14. The CDR3 DNA is TGTGCCAGCCCCTCCCCGGGGACTAGCGGGCCGAGCTCCTACAATGAGCAGTTCTTC. It translates to CASPSPGTSGPSSYNEQFF.

This chain uses TRBV11-2 with TRBJ2-6; D is possibly TRBD1 (6 bases). Germline lookup yields CDR1 SGHAT and CDR2 FQNNGV. Trimming pared 5 bases from V and 0 bases from J, leaving 14 bases between. The CDR3 covers 17 residues. This CDR3 is CASSLRDNLSGANVLTF. DNA for the CDR3: TGTGCCAGCAGCCTACGGGACAACCTCTCTGGGGCCAACGTCCTGACTTTC.

The sample holds one count of this clone. This sequence joins TRBV28 and TRBJ1-6; D may be TRBD1 (6 bases). V lost 6 bases to trimming and J lost 8 bases, with 11 bases between them. The germline V gene has CDR1 MDHEN and CDR2 SYDVKM. CDR3 length: 13 residues. Written as DNA, the CDR3 is TGTGCCAGCAGACCGCCAGGGGATTCACCCCTCCACTTT. This codes for CASRPPGDSPLHF.

This clone was seen once. J is TRBJ1-1 and V is TRBV18, with a possible D match to TRBD1 (5 bases). Between the trimmed V and J ends, which lost 6 bases and 4 bases, there was a span of 15 bases. The germline CDR1 and CDR2 sequences are KGHSH and LQKENI. The CDR3 runs to 14 residues. CDR3 region: CASSAQGRGTEAFF. Written as DNA, the CDR3 is TGTGCCAGCTCGGCCCAGGGAAGGGGCACTGAAGCTTTCTTT.

Here the CDR3 reads CASSKLAGGPVTQYF. The CDR3 DNA sequence: TGTGCCAGCAGCAAACTAGCGGGCGGCCCGGTAACCCAGTACTTC. V usage is TRBV14 and J usage is TRBJ2-5, with 9 positions matching TRBD2. After removal of 5 bases from V and 8 bases from J, the junction contained 12 bases not matched to a gene. Germline assignment: CDR1 SGHDN and CDR2 FVKESK. The CDR3 spans 15 residues.

The J gene is TRBJ2-3, the V gene TRBV24-1; 8 bases map to TRBD2. The length of the CDR3 is 15 residues. V trimming: 3 bases; J trimming: 2 bases; junction bases outside the gene matches: 3. Looked up from germline, CDR1 is KGHDR and CDR2 is SFDVKD. CDR3 bases: TGTGCCACCAGTGATCCGGGAGGGTACACAGATACGCAGTATTTT. Translating it yields CATSDPGGYTDTQYF.

The rearrangement links TRBV27 to TRBJ1-5, with TRBD1 as a possible D gene (6 bases). V shed 0 bases and J shed 4 bases, with 10 bases lying between them. The CDR3 spans 15 residues. Germline values: CDR1 MNHEY, CDR2 SMNVEV (reference sequence). The CDR3 here is CASSLSPGDNQPQHF. In nucleotides, the CDR3 is TGTGCCAGCAGTTTATCTCCAGGGGATAATCAGCCCCAGCATTTT.

A single count supports this clone. The rearrangement joins TRBV7-9 to TRBJ1-4, with D hard to call. In germline, CDR1 is SEHNR, CDR2 FQNEAQ (reference sequence). The CDR3 is 12 residues long. V was shortened by 3 bases and J by 8 bases, with 7 bases between the two germline ends. The CDR3 DNA sequence: TGTGCCAGCAGCTTTAAATCGGAAAAACTGTTTTTT. It specifies CASSFKSEKLFF.

The V and J genes are TRBV6-4 and TRBJ1-2; a weak D match, TRBD1 (5 bases). CDR1 is MRHNA, CDR2 SNTAGT, per germline. Deletions cut 3 bases from V and 6 bases from J, with 20 bases between. This CDR3 spans 16 amino acids. CDR3 residues: CASSEVAGRKGNGYTF. CDR3 bases: TGTGCCAGCAGTGAAGTAGCGGGGCGGAAGGGGAATGGCTACACCTTC.

This clone was observed once. This rearrangement joins TRBV10-3 to TRBJ1-2; D perhaps matches TRBD1 (6 bases). Germline V gives CDR1 ENHRY, CDR2 SYGVKD. V lost 2 bases and J 5 bases, leaving 15 bases between the germline ends. The CDR3 is 15 amino acids. CDR3 protein: CAISEPLQGLYGYTF. CDR3 in DNA: TGTGCCATCAGTGAGCCTCTGCAGGGGCTATATGGCTACACCTTC.

This clone has only one observation. The chain is built from TRBV5-1 and TRBJ2-1, with 8 bases fitting TRBD2. This CDR3 is built from 17 residues. V lost 2 bases and J lost 0; bases outside the gene matches: 7. CDR1 is SGHRS, CDR2 YFSETQ, per germline. This chain's CDR3 is CASSFSLAASSYNEQFF. DNA for the CDR3: TGCGCCAGCAGCTTCTCACTAGCGGCCAGCTCCTACAATGAGCAGTTCTTC.

About this clone itself: Distinct nucleotide sequences in the sample also encode this CDR3. The V and J genes are TRBV7-2 and TRBJ2-5, with D possibly matching TRBD1 (6 bases). Looked up from germline, CDR1 is SGHTA and CDR2 is FQGNSA. The CDR3 has 13 residues. The germline V and J ends were trimmed by 5 bases and 5 bases, with 12 bases remaining between them. CDR3 region: CASSPGGRETQYF. CDR3 DNA: TGTGCCAGCAGCCCTGGGGGCCGGGAGACCCAGTACTTC.

The chain has TRBV7-3 and TRBJ2-1; the D gene is possibly TRBD2 (6 bases). This CDR3 is built from 14 residues. Between the trimmed V and J ends, which lost 5 bases and 9 bases, there was a span of 17 bases. CDR1 and CDR2 (germline): SGHTA, FQGTGA. The CDR3 reads CASSPGGSAGEQFF. The CDR3 nucleotides read TGTGCCAGCAGCCCTGGGGGGTCTGCAGGTGAGCAGTTCTTC.

The chain joins TRBV28 to TRBJ2-3; 7 bases are shared with TRBD1. The CDR3 is made up of 15 amino acids. V shed 10 bases, J shed 3 bases, and the junction held 13 bases outside the gene matches. Germline lookup yields CDR1 MDHEN and CDR2 SYDVKM. This CDR3 reads CAIIARTGSTDTQYF. The CDR3 bases are TGTGCCATCATCGCGAGGACAGGATCTACAGATACGCAGTATTTT.

V and J are TRBV10-3 and TRBJ1-6; 7 nucleotides align to TRBD1. V dropped 10 bases and J dropped 13; count of bases not matched to a gene: 19. The germline V gene has CDR1 ENHRY and CDR2 SYGVKD. The CDR3 loop spans 15 amino acids. The CDR3 DNA reads as TGTGCCACCCGTTACAGAGACAGGGAGAGTTCGCCCCTCCACTTT. It encodes CATRYRDRESSPLHF.

The J gene is TRBJ2-1, the V gene TRBV3-1 (or the pseudogene TRBV3-2); 10 nucleotides match TRBD2. The CDR3 totals 15 residues. The trim removed 5 bases at V and 12 bases at J, leaving 13 bases unmatched. Germline V lookup: CDR1 LGHDT, CDR2 YNNKEL (reference sequence). This chain's CDR3 is CASSYKGASGSVQFF. The CDR3 DNA reads as TGTGCCAGCAGCTACAAGGGGGCTAGCGGGAGTGTGCAGTTCTTC.